This TCR beta chain was documented in a study of CD8+ T cells in alopecia areata. Notes on the study in general: With just one nonresponder, it is still uncertain whether baseline CD8+ expansion relates to response. Researchers report lesional scalp, most notably alopecia totalis/universalis, outstripped normal scalp in clonality. In scalp samples, resident alphabeta T cells of normal skin are also sequenced.

Treatment noted: oral pan-JAK inhibitor, 5-10 mg twice daily. Both peripheral blood and punch biopsies of lesional scalp skin were obtained from patients who had alopecia areata. As the sequencing template, cDNA was produced by extracting RNA and reverse transcribing it. Sequencing was performed with immunoSEQ multiplex PCR; in TCRdb, only in-frame clones are kept and a portion is missing. This sample carries about 210,000 clones, around two fifths of them seen once, and the ten largest clones take about 0.48%. Regarding this clone: The antigen remains undetermined.

The receptor was isolated from a human donor with alopecia areata. This specimen consisted of CD4+ T cells sorted from blood, obtained at approximately week 31, from a patient treated with tofacitinib.

CDR3 protein: CASSPGGNAYEQYF. The CDR3 coding sequence is TGTGCCAGCTCACCAGGGGGCAACGCCTACGAGCAGTACTTC. The genes are TRBV18 and TRBJ2-7; perhaps TRBD1 as D (6 bases). Germline CDR1 KGHSH, CDR2 LQKENI. The CDR3 has 14 amino acids. V dropped 2 bases and J dropped 2 bases, with 10 bases sitting between them.